These 26 T cell receptor beta chains came from one sample sequenced in a study of OX40 agonist ivuxolimab in advanced cancers. Using immunoSEQ multiplex PCR, the repertoire was profiled, and TCRdb retains in-frame clones only, with some absent. The sample includes approximately 94,000 clones, 89% of them seen just once. This sample comprised CD4+ or CD8+ T cells sorted from blood, obtained in a trial of the OX40 agonist ivuxolimab. All receptors come from an adult with an advanced solid tumor such as melanoma, head and neck, liver or kidney cancer.

The V call is TRBV5-1, the J call TRBJ2-7; 8 bases are a match to TRBD1. Germline loops: CDR1 SGHRS, CDR2 YFSETQ. The J segment lost 3 bases and the V segment lost 5 bases, leaving 10 bases of the junction unmatched. This CDR3 contains 15 residues. In nucleotides, the CDR3 is TGCGCCAGCAGTTCCCACGGACAGGGACACTACGAGCAGTACTTC. Encoded protein: CASSSHGQGHYEQYF. The full variable domain, with the rest looked up from reference TRBV5-1 and TRBJ2-7, is KAGVTQTPRYLIKTRGQQVTLSCSPISGHRSVSWYQQTPGQGLQFLFEYFSETQRNKGNFPGRFSGRQFSNSRSEMNVSTLELGDSALYLCASSSHGQGHYEQYFGPGTRLTVT.

This chain joins TRBV6-1 and TRBJ2-2; the D gene is possibly TRBD2 (6 bases). Germline-derived CDR1 and CDR2 are MNHNS and SASEGT. V was trimmed by 6 bases and J by 5 bases, leaving 16 bases between them. The CDR3 has 15 residues. CDR3 protein: CASSTGTRQTGELFF. CDR3 nucleotides: TGTGCCAGCAGCACCGGGACTCGACAGACCGGGGAGCTGTTTTTT.

This clone appeared once. The chain joins TRBV29-1 to TRBJ2-7; 10 bases align to TRBD1. The CDR3 is made up of 13 amino acids. V was pared by 4 bases and J by 5 bases, with 5 bases of the junction left unmatched. The V gene's germline CDR1 is SQVTM and CDR2 ANQGSEA. CDR3 in DNA: TGCAGCGTTGTGGCAGGACAGGGGGACGAGCAGTACTTC. Amino acids: CSVVAGQGDEQYF.

The J gene is TRBJ1-4, the V gene TRBV2, with D hard to call. The germline V gene encodes CDR1 SNHLY and CDR2 FYNNEI. V was shortened by 7 bases and J by 8 bases, with 14 bases between the two germline ends. There are 13 residues in the CDR3. CDR3 DNA sequence: TGTGCCAGCAAGTACGAGGCAGTAGAAAAACTGTTTTTT. Translating gives CASKYEAVEKLFF.

The V call is TRBV19, the J call TRBJ2-1; a weak D match, TRBD2 (5 bases). In germline, CDR1 is LNHDA, CDR2 SQIVND (reference sequence). CDR3 size: 19 residues. With 4 bases removed from V and 7 bases from J, the gap between germline ends came to 29 bases. The DNA of the CDR3 is TGTGCCAGTAGTACCTTTCTAGCTACCCCTTTTAATATCTCGAATGAGCAGTTCTTC. Its protein product is CASSTFLATPFNISNEQFF. The whole variable domain, remainder taken from reference TRBV19 and TRBJ2-1, is DGGITQSPKYLFRKEGQNVTLSCEQNLNHDAMYWYRQDPGQGLRLIYYSQIVNDFQKGDIAEGYSVSREKKESFPLTVTSAQKNPTAFYLCASSTFLATPFNISNEQFFGPGTRLTVL.

The chain combines TRBV11-2 with TRBJ2-7; 11 bases agree with TRBD2. The ends lost 4 bases at V and 4 bases at J; junction bases unmatched: 6. The germline V gene encodes CDR1 SGHAT and CDR2 FQNNGV. The CDR3 has 15 amino acids. Written as DNA, the CDR3 is TGTGCCAGCAGCTCGCTTAGCGGGGGGGCTTACGAGCAGTACTTC. Translation gives CASSSLSGGAYEQYF.

V gene TRBV28 combines with J gene TRBJ2-7; 11 bases fit TRBD1. Germline CDR1 MDHEN, CDR2 SYDVKM. CDR3 size: 14 residues. V trimming: 4 bases; J trimming: 7 bases; junction bases outside the gene matches: 6. CDR3 loop: CASSSDRGRREQYF. CDR3 bases: TGTGCCAGCAGTTCGGACAGGGGGCGGCGAGAGCAGTACTTC.

This chain links TRBV15 with TRBJ1-1; the D is unclear. Germline lookup yields CDR1 LNHNV and CDR2 YYDKDF (reference sequence). The CDR3 is 15 residues long. V was clipped by 5 bases and J by 0 bases, with 13 bases between them. The CDR3 loop reads CATSSRASMNTEAFF. DNA for the CDR3: TGTGCCACCAGCTCCCGAGCCTCCATGAACACTGAAGCTTTCTTT.

The rearrangement links TRBV2 to TRBJ2-7; D not resolved. This CDR3 contains 12 residues. Per the germline V gene, CDR1 is SNHLY and CDR2 is FYNNEI. The V and J ends lost 11 bases and 0 bases respectively, with 11 bases between them. CDR3 residues: CALGQSSYEQYF. In nucleotides, the CDR3 is TGTGCCCTGGGCCAGAGCTCCTACGAGCAGTACTTC.

The chain recombines TRBV7-8 with TRBJ1-4; TRBD1 is a possible D gene (5 bases). CDR1 and CDR2 (germline): SGHVS, FQNEAQ. With 4 bases removed from V and 8 bases from J, the gap between germline ends came to 11 bases. The CDR3 loop spans 13 amino acids. The CDR3 protein is CASSSPGPEKLFF. The CDR3, as DNA: TGTGCCAGCAGCTCTCCGGGGCCGGAAAAACTGTTTTTT.

The rearrangement uses TRBV5-6 and TRBJ1-2, with 7 bases identical to TRBD1. This CDR3 is 13 amino acids long. After removal of 5 bases from V and 4 bases from J, the junction contained 5 bases not matched to a gene. The germline CDR1 and CDR2 sequences are SGHDT and YYEEEE. CDR3 in DNA: TGTGCCAGCAGTATGACAGGGCCCTATGGCTACACCTTC. This encodes CASSMTGPYGYTF.

The chain is built from TRBV19 and TRBJ1-5, with D uncertain. Per germline, CDR1 LNHDA and CDR2 SQIVND (reference sequence). Trimming pared 5 bases from V and 15 bases from J, leaving 17 bases between. CDR3 length: 12 amino acids. In nucleotides, the CDR3 is TGTGCCAGTAGTCTGTTTCCAGCCCCGATGCATTTT. Translating it yields CASSLFPAPMHF. Full variable domain (remainder filled in from reference TRBV19 and TRBJ1-5): DGGITQSPKYLFRKEGQNVTLSCEQNLNHDAMYWYRQDPGQGLRLIYYSQIVNDFQKGDIAEGYSVSREKKESFPLTVTSAQKNPTAFYLCASSLFPAPMHFGDGTRLSIL.

Points on this clone: Other DNA sequences in the same sample also yield this CDR3. The chain has TRBV4-1 and TRBJ1-2; maybe TRBD1 (5 bases). The CDR3 spans 15 residues. Per germline, CDR1 MGHRA and CDR2 YSYEKL. V was shortened by 4 bases and J by 4 bases, with 16 bases between the two germline ends. CDR3 in amino acids: CASSLVQGEVYGYTF. The CDR3 nucleotides are TGCGCCAGCAGCCTTGTACAAGGGGAGGTCTATGGCTACACCTTC.

The rearrangement joins TRBV5-1 to TRBJ2-7; 12 bases align to TRBD2. With V trimmed by 5 bases and J by 1 base, 22 bases remained unmatched. The CDR3 consists of 21 residues. Per the germline V gene, CDR1 is SGHRS and CDR2 is YFSETQ. CDR3 nucleotides: TGCGCCAGCAGTGGGACAGGACGAACGTGGACTAGCGGGATTCTGTCCTACGAGCAGTACTTC. This translates into CASSGTGRTWTSGILSYEQYF.

This clone was seen just once. The gene calls are TRBV27 and TRBJ1-2, with D possibly being TRBD1 (5 bases). The V gene's germline CDR1 is MNHEY and CDR2 SMNVEV (reference sequence). The CDR3 runs 13 residues. Between the trimmed V and J ends, which lost 8 bases and 7 bases, there was a span of 17 bases. The CDR3 is CASATDTFTGYTF. Written as DNA, the CDR3 is TGTGCCAGCGCTACGGACACCTTCACTGGCTACACCTTC.

The chain uses TRBV30 and TRBJ1-4; 7 positions agree with TRBD1. This CDR3 comprises 16 residues. CDR1 is GTSNPN and CDR2 is SVGIG in the germline V gene (reference sequence). Unmatched junction bases numbered 10, after V lost 2 bases and J lost 4 bases. In nucleotides, the CDR3 is TGTGCCTGGAGTCTTCCATGGACAGGACTTAATGAAAAACTGTTTTTT. Amino acids: CAWSLPWTGLNEKLFF.

The chain joins TRBV2 to TRBJ1-5, with D possibly TRBD1 on 5 matching bases. Germline V gene data show CDR1 as SNHLY and CDR2 as FYNNEI. Trimming pared 5 bases from V and 4 bases from J, leaving 9 bases between. This CDR3 comprises 13 residues. CDR3 region: CASSRGGNQPQHF. Written as DNA, the CDR3 is TGTGCCAGCAGTCGGGGCGGAAATCAGCCCCAGCATTTT.

This chain links TRBV11-2 with TRBJ2-5; tentatively, D is TRBD1 or TRBD2 (5 bases each). Germline V lookup: CDR1 SGHAT, CDR2 FQNNGV. CDR3 length equals 14 residues. The ends were cut back, 5 bases at V and 1 base at J, with 11 bases in the middle. The DNA of the CDR3 is TGTGCCAGCAGCCCGCTGAGGGGCCAAGAGACCCAGTACTTC. It is translated as CASSPLRGQETQYF. The full variable domain, in which reference TRBV11-2 and TRBJ2-5 provide the parts outside the CDR3, is EAGVAQSPRYKIIEKRQSVAFWCNPISGHATLYWYQQILGQGPKLLIQFQNNGVVDDSQLPKDRFSAERLKGVDSTLKIQPAKLEDSAVYLCASSPLRGQETQYFGPGTRLLVL.

The V gene is TRBV19, the J gene TRBJ2-6; the match to TRBD1 covers 8 bases. The V segment lost 5 bases and the J segment 3 bases; nucleotides outside the gene matches: 6. Germline CDR1 is LNHDA and CDR2 is SQIVND (reference sequence). This CDR3 is 16 amino acids long. CDR3 region: CASSGTGIGGANVLTF. As DNA, the CDR3 is TGTGCCAGTAGTGGGACAGGAATTGGTGGGGCCAACGTCCTGACTTTC.

V is TRBV5-1 and J is TRBJ1-5; no firm D call. V was shortened by 0 bases and J by 8 bases, with 12 bases between the two germline ends. CDR3 size: 14 residues. Germline V CDR1 and CDR2: SGHRS, YFSETQ. CDR3 DNA sequence: TGCGCCAGCAGCTTGGTCGCTCCAGGAGAGCCCCAGCATTTT. This sequence encodes CASSLVAPGEPQHF.

This chain uses TRBV28 with TRBJ2-3, with D hard to call. The V end lost 3 bases, the J end lost 3 bases, and 7 bases lay between the germline ends. Germline V gene lookup returns CDR1 MDHEN and CDR2 SYDVKM. This CDR3 has 13 residues. CDR3 region: CASSFAVTDTQYF. CDR3 bases: TGTGCCAGCAGTTTCGCGGTGACAGATACGCAGTATTTT.

The V call is TRBV28, the J call TRBJ2-4; D may match TRBD1 or TRBD2 (5 bases each). In germline, CDR1 is MDHEN, CDR2 SYDVKM. The length of the CDR3 is 12 residues. Trimming took 10 bases from V and 9 from J, leaving 16 bases between them. This CDR3 reads CATGTQASIQYF. The CDR3 DNA reads as TGTGCCACCGGGACCCAGGCGAGCATTCAGTACTTC.

V usage is TRBV2 and J usage is TRBJ2-7, with 12 nucleotides matching TRBD2. V shed 5 bases, J shed 7 bases, and the junction held 15 bases outside the gene matches. The CDR3 runs 17 residues. Germline loops: CDR1 SNHLY, CDR2 FYNNEI. This CDR3 reads CASSLTSGGPVSGEQYF. The CDR3 bases are TGTGCCAGCAGTTTGACTAGCGGGGGCCCCGTCTCAGGGGAGCAGTACTTC.

The chain couples TRBV4-2 to TRBJ1-1; D is uncertain. CDR1 is LGHNA, CDR2 YNFKEQ, per germline. V was trimmed by 4 bases and J by 3 bases, leaving 15 bases between them. The CDR3 has 15 amino acids. CDR3 coding DNA: TGTGCCAGCAGCCCGTCAACGGGGTGGTACACTGAAGCTTTCTTT. Its protein product is CASSPSTGWYTEAFF.

This sequence joins TRBV6-1 and TRBJ2-5; the D gene could be TRBD1 or TRBD2 (6 bases each). Germline-derived CDR1 and CDR2 are MNHNS and SASEGT. CDR3 length: 12 amino acids. V lost 7 bases, J lost 5 bases, and 11 bases lay in between. The CDR3 sequence: CASKEGGETQYF. CDR3 bases: TGTGCCAGCAAGGAGGGGGGCGAGACCCAGTACTTC.

This clone appeared once. J is TRBJ1-2 and V is TRBV10-2; D gene ambiguous. The CDR3 runs 18 residues. Germline V gene sequence: CDR1 WSHSY, CDR2 SAAADI. V was clipped by 2 bases and J by 5 bases, with 24 bases between them. CDR3 protein: CASSEPRRAEAKLYGYTF. In DNA form, the CDR3 reads TGCGCCAGCAGTGAGCCACGACGGGCAGAAGCAAAACTTTATGGCTACACCTTC.